The following is a TCR beta chain sequence with its context. Its matching antigen is unknown. Primers: 60 Vbeta forward and 13 Jbeta reverse. Clones were sequenced by immunoSEQ multiplex PCR, and TCRdb holds only the in-frame ones, with some missing. The table has about 150,000 clones, roughly 79% seen once. The data stem from a study of cytomegalovirus exposure and HLA in healthy donors. Study findings and constraints: In a later analysis, at a false discovery rate of 0.05, roughly 17,000 TCR beta sequences matched HLA alleles. What TCR beta sequences reportedly achieved was accurate prediction of HLA-A and HLA-B alleles in most subjects.

V lost 0 bases to trimming and J lost 5 bases, with 13 bases between them. The germline gives CDR1 MGHRA, CDR2 YSYEKL. The CDR3 runs 15 residues. Sequencing input: PBMCs. This chain joins TRBV4-1 and TRBJ1-1; TRBD1 is a possible D gene (5 bases). The TCR was taken from a middle-aged woman in good health and CMV-seropositive. CDR3 protein: CASSQEVRDGTEAFF. The DNA for the CDR3 is TGCGCCAGCAGCCAAGAGGTCAGGGATGGGACTGAAGCTTTCTTT.